Listed below are T cell receptor beta chains from one sample, sequenced in a study of OX40 agonist ivuxolimab in advanced cancers. Profiling relied on immunoSEQ multiplex PCR, and the TCRdb table lists in-frame clones only, not all of them. The table includes about 69,000 clones, 80% detected once. The sample consisted of CD4+ or CD8+ T cells sorted from blood, taken in a trial of the OX40 agonist ivuxolimab. All receptors come from an adult with an advanced solid tumor such as melanoma, head and neck, liver or kidney cancer. Both conserved end residues are part of each CDR3. Fields, in order: CDR3 protein, CDR3 DNA, clone size, V gene, J gene, D gene. D genes are given only for firm matches. Size is omitted from some rows. Given values are once, few, many or a class for expanded clones.

CDR3 protein: CASTQGLAVQETQYF
CDR3 DNA: TGTGCCAGCACCCAAGGACTAGCGGTCCAAGAGACCCAGTACTTC
clone size: NA
V gene: TRBV7-8
J gene: TRBJ2-5
D gene: TRBD2

CDR3 protein: CASSQGSAAYNEQFF
CDR3 DNA: TGTGCCAGCAGCCAAGGGTCTGCGGCGTACAATGAGCAGTTCTTC
clone size: NA
V gene: TRBV7-3
J gene: TRBJ2-1
D gene: NA

CDR3 protein: CASSKGDTSYEQYF
CDR3 DNA: TGTGCCAGCAGCAAAGGGGACACCTCCTACGAGCAGTACTTC
clone size: NA
V gene: TRBV7-2
J gene: TRBJ2-7
D gene: NA

CDR3 protein: CASSHSGVTGDTQYF
CDR3 DNA: TGCGCCAGCAGCCACTCCGGGGTGACGGGAGATACGCAGTATTTT
clone size: once
V gene: TRBV4-1
J gene: TRBJ2-3
D gene: NA

CDR3 protein: CASSTLTGDTGELFF
CDR3 DNA: TGCGCCAGCAGCACCCTGACAGGGGACACCGGGGAGCTGTTTTTT
clone size: NA
V gene: TRBV5-1
J gene: TRBJ2-2
D gene: TRBD1

CDR3 protein: CAWSVSINWGQGRIQYF
CDR3 DNA: TGTGCCTGGAGTGTGTCTATTAATTGGGGACAGGGTCGCATTCAGTACTTC
clone size: once
V gene: TRBV30
J gene: TRBJ2-4
D gene: TRBD1

CDR3 protein: CASSLRGDRVNGYTF
CDR3 DNA: TGTGCCAGCAGCTTACGCGGCGACAGGGTGAATGGCTACACCTTC
clone size: NA
V gene: TRBV5-4
J gene: TRBJ1-2
D gene: TRBD1

CDR3 protein: CASSPWDSTYEQYF
CDR3 DNA: TGTGCCAGCAGCCCCTGGGACAGCACCTACGAGCAGTACTTC
clone size: NA
V gene: TRBV14
J gene: TRBJ2-7
D gene: TRBD1

CDR3 protein: CASSLGQGSYNEQFF
CDR3 DNA: TGCGCCAGCAGCTTGGGTCAAGGGTCCTACAATGAGCAGTTCTTC
clone size: once
V gene: TRBV5-1
J gene: TRBJ2-1
D gene: NA

CDR3 protein: CASSEFTASGMYEQFF
CDR3 DNA: TGTGCCAGCAGTGAATTTACGGCTAGCGGGATGTATGAGCAGTTCTTC
clone size: few
V gene: TRBV25-1
J gene: TRBJ2-1
D gene: TRBD2

CDR3 protein: CASSAGTDTQYF
CDR3 DNA: TGTGCCAGCAGCGCGGGTACAGATACGCAGTATTTT
clone size: few
V gene: TRBV6-6
J gene: TRBJ2-3
D gene: NA

CDR3 protein: CASSTRGPTEQFF
CDR3 DNA: TGTGCCAGCAGCACGAGGGGTCCTACTGAGCAGTTCTTC
clone size: NA
V gene: TRBV6-1
J gene: TRBJ2-1
D gene: NA

CDR3 protein: CASSLGLGKGATGELFF
CDR3 DNA: TGTGCCAGCAGCTTAGGGCTAGGAAAAGGGGCAACCGGGGAGCTGTTTTTT
clone size: NA
V gene: TRBV11-2
J gene: TRBJ2-2
D gene: NA

CDR3 protein: CASSEPGLAGIEQFF
CDR3 DNA: TGTGCCAGCAGTGAACCCGGACTAGCGGGGATTGAGCAGTTCTTC
clone size: NA
V gene: TRBV6-1
J gene: TRBJ2-1
D gene: TRBD2

CDR3 protein: CASSPRAIGGADTQYF
CDR3 DNA: TGTGCCAGCAGCCCAAGGGCGATAGGGGGTGCAGATACGCAGTATTTT
clone size: NA
V gene: TRBV5-4
J gene: TRBJ2-3
D gene: NA

CDR3 protein: CASSAQTGINYGYTF
CDR3 DNA: TGTGCCAGCAGCGCCCAGACAGGCATTAACTATGGCTACACCTTC
clone size: NA
V gene: TRBV9
J gene: TRBJ1-2
D gene: NA

CDR3 protein: CASSLGLGMGGHEQYF
CDR3 DNA: TGTGCCAGCAGCTTGGGATTAGGAATGGGGGGTCACGAGCAGTACTTC
clone size: NA
V gene: TRBV11-2
J gene: TRBJ2-7
D gene: NA

CDR3 protein: CAISESRGARGDTQYF
CDR3 DNA: TGTGCCATCAGTGAGTCAAGGGGGGCCCGGGGAGATACGCAGTATTTT
clone size: NA
V gene: TRBV10-3
J gene: TRBJ2-3
D gene: NA

CDR3 protein: CASSPGQADAIYF
CDR3 DNA: TGTGCCAGCTCCCCAGGACAGGCGGACGCCATATATTTT
clone size: NA
V gene: TRBV18
J gene: TRBJ1-3
D gene: TRBD1

CDR3 protein: CAWEDRVYGYTF
CDR3 DNA: TGTGCCTGGGAGGACAGGGTATATGGCTACACCTTC
clone size: NA
V gene: TRBV30
J gene: TRBJ1-2
D gene: TRBD1

CDR3 protein: CASSYSGMSYEQYF
CDR3 DNA: TGTGCCAGCAGTTACTCCGGGATGTCCTACGAGCAGTACTTC
clone size: NA
V gene: TRBV6-5
J gene: TRBJ2-7
D gene: NA